A selection of T cell receptor beta chains follows, all from one sample in a study of T cell changes during pregnancy in multiple sclerosis. TCRdb's copy holds only in-frame clones and misses some; the assay was immunoSEQ multiplex PCR. The table has about 59,000 clones, over 90% seen once. The sample was CD8+ T cells from peripheral blood mononuclear cells, taken in the third trimester of pregnancy. These receptors came from a female donor with multiple sclerosis, enrolled in a pregnancy study. CDR3s leave out the opening cysteine and the closing phenylalanine or tryptophan.

CDR3 | length | V
ASSRKGRGSELRADTQY | 17 | TRBV4-1
AISESAGDGDTQY | 13 | TRBV10-3
ASSSTTTSTGELF | 13 | TRBV7-9
ASSFEVRTDTQY | 12 | TRBV7-9
ASSWEAVYNEQF | 12 | TRBV19
SVLRDREYGYT | 11 | TRBV29-1
ASTLSGRPNTGELF | 14 | TRBV7-9
ASSLGLAEQF | 10 | TRBV11-2
ASSSGEEKVRRYGYT | 15 | TRBV5-4
ASSLALQGRNTIY | 13 | TRBV7-9
ASSLGLVTYEQY | 12 | TRBV11-2
ASSTYIAGGSTDTQY | 15 | TRBV7-8
ASSGQGASNQPQH | 13 | TRBV7-9
ASSGRQGIMDEQY | 13 | TRBV13
ASTMGLAGTNTGELF | 15 | TRBV28
ASSVGSSGRGGTGELF | 16 | TRBV9
ASSIGPTGFYEQY | 13 | TRBV19
ASSQGLFQETQY | 12 | TRBV4-3
ASSPGDFRPQH | 11 | TRBV28
ASARTGGTSNQPQH | 14 | TRBV12-5
ASSSPRGVAGGNTGELF | 17 | TRBV7-8
ASSLTGIGATEAF | 13 | TRBV5-1
ASSVWGSGSYNEQF | 14 | TRBV9
AIGRVAGYQETQY | 13 | TRBV9
ASRPGTPPFSGNTIY | 15 | TRBV11-2
ASSQSSGQGAVETQY | 15 | TRBV23-1
SANGQGDTYEQY | 12 | TRBV29-1
ASSFLANTGELF | 12 | TRBV5-1
AWSSGTSGTETQY | 13 | TRBV30
AWGTGQASYEQY | 12 | TRBV30
ASSQLTGSAEQY | 12 | TRBV4-1
ATSEGLAYEQY | 11 | TRBV15
ASSMGLAGGNEQF | 13 | TRBV19
ASSLGGLDEQF | 11 | TRBV7-9
ASSGDSTYEQY | 11 | TRBV27
ASSLAGSLWVDTQY | 14 | TRBV7-8
ASSQGLADRTQYNEQF | 16 | TRBV5-6
ASSPSGRANHEQF | 13 | TRBV28
ASSSAVNNEQF | 11 | TRBV5-1
ASSPRGLTDTQY | 12 | TRBV7-9
ASSLGRTGVNTEAF | 14 | TRBV7-6
AWVTGNQPQH | 10 | TRBV30
ASSVDMNTYFGTEAF | 15 | TRBV9
ASSPPPGTGTYEQY | 14 | TRBV7-9
ASSIVAVPGNTIY | 13 | TRBV19
ASSDTGVFYEQY | 12 | TRBV25-1
ASSRINRGRGTYEQY | 15 | TRBV7-2
ASSLVLLAANTEAF | 14 | TRBV13
ASSLEGAGNQPQH | 13 | TRBV5-5
ASGTSGRYDTQY | 12 | TRBV10-2
ASSLYAGFYNEQF | 13 | TRBV7-2